A single sample is the source of the 5 T cell receptor beta chains below, sequenced in a study of T cell responses to AZD1222 COVID-19 vaccine. Assay used: immunoSEQ multiplex PCR; TCRdb lists only in-frame clones, some missing. The sample has roughly 99,000 clones; about 85% are singletons. This specimen consisted of peripheral blood, obtained 28 days after the second AZD1222 dose. These receptor sequences come from an adult who received the AZD1222 COVID-19 vaccine.

The CDR3 is CASSPSGASVNTEAFF. CDR3 coding DNA: TGCGCCAGCAGTCCCTCAGGGGCGTCTGTGAACACTGAAGCTTTCTTT. The V and J genes are TRBV5-1 and TRBJ1-1, with D tentatively TRBD1 (6 bases). CDR1 SGHRS and CDR2 YFSETQ come from the germline V gene. With 5 bases removed from V and 0 bases from J, the gap between germline ends came to 17 bases. This CDR3 has 16 amino acids.

The chain couples TRBV3-1 (or the pseudogene TRBV3-2) to TRBJ1-1, with a weak D call TRBD1 (6 bases). This CDR3 spans 12 amino acids. The ends were cut back, 4 bases at V and 8 bases at J, with 11 bases in the middle. Germline values: CDR1 LGHDT, CDR2 YNNKEL (reference sequence). The CDR3: CASSLPGTEAFF. As DNA, the CDR3 is TGTGCCAGCAGCCTCCCCGGGACAGAAGCTTTCTTT.

The chain couples TRBV6-2 or TRBV6-3 to TRBJ2-5, with D perhaps TRBD2 (7 bases). Trimming removed 0 bases from V and 4 bases from J, with 15 bases in between. The CDR3 covers 16 residues. Germline lookup yields CDR1 MNHEY and CDR2 SVGEGT. The CDR3 bases are TGTGCCAGCAGTTACTCGGGAGGGGGGGCCCGAGAGACCCAGTACTTC. It yields the protein CASSYSGGGARETQYF.

V and J are TRBV5-5 and TRBJ2-7; 8 nucleotides match TRBD1. CDR1 and CDR2 (germline): SGHKS, YYEKEE (reference sequence). The CDR3 loop spans 17 amino acids. With 0 bases clipped from V and 2 bases from J, the junction kept 10 bases outside the gene matches. Here the CDR3 reads CASSLAYSQGAPYEQYF. The DNA for the CDR3 is TGTGCCAGCAGCTTGGCCTATAGTCAGGGGGCGCCCTACGAGCAGTACTTC.

In its sample, this clone was seen once. This chain connects TRBV7-2 to TRBJ2-7, with D tentatively TRBD1 (6 bases). The V and J ends lost 1 base and 1 base respectively, with 14 bases between them. Germline CDR1 and CDR2: SGHTA and FQGNSA. The length of the CDR3 is 16 residues. The CDR3 spells CASSLVPAGQSYEQYF. CDR3 nucleotides: TGTGCCAGCAGCTTAGTCCCCGCAGGACAGTCCTACGAGCAGTACTTC.